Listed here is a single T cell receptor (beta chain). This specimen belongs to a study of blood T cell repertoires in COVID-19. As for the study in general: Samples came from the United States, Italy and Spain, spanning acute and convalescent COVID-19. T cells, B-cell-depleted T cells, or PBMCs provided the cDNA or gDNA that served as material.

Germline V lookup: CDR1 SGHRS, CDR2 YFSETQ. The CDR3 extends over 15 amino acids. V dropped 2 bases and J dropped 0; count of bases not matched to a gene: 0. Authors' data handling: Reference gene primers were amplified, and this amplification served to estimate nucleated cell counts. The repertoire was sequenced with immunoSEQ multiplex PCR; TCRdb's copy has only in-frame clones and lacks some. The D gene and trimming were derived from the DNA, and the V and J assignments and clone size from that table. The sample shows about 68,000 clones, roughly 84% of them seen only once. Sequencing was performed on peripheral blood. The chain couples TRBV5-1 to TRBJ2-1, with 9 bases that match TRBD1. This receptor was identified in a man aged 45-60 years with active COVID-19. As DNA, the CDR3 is TGCGCCAGCAGCTTACAGGGGGCCTCCTACAATGAGCAGTTCTTC. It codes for CASSLQGASYNEQFF.